The present T cell receptor (delta chain) was sequenced within a study of γδ T cells in repeated Plasmodium falciparum infection. Study at large: Sampling occurred at baseline, pre-infection for selected infections, and 21 days post-infection. General study results and limits: Vdelta2-negative gammadelta repertoires appeared less diverse and less shared in Malian than Australian children. Vgamma9/Vdelta2+ T cells showed a stable polyclonal repertoire with shared TCRgamma sequences.

TCRdb redid the clone calls on the multiplex PCR reads with CATT. Of 50,000 to 60,000 delta-chain clones listed, 1.9% were seen once; the top ten hold about 24%. Vgamma9/Vdelta2+ and Vdelta2-negative gammadelta T cells were flow-sorted from PBMC for bulk sequencing. This clone was counted between two and nine times. The antigen is undetermined. A far larger clone is one nucleotide away, so this likely arose from a read error. This sample includes further DNA sequences coding for the same CDR3. CDR3 length: 16 residues. Germline-derived CDR1 and CDR2 are GEAIGNYY and EKD. The TCR was taken from a pool of human donors (malaria-infected and uninfected, not separated). V gene TRDV2 combines with J gene TRDJ1; 9 bases line up with TRDD3. The J gene is not listed in TCRdb, so it was assigned here from a DNA match to germline. Input material: gamma-delta T cells from blood. The DNA of the CDR3 is TGCGCCTGTGATCTCCTGGGGGATGGGTACACCGATAAACTCATCTTT. Its protein product is CACDLLGDGYTDKLIF.